The 32 T cell receptor beta chains reported below all come from one sample, sequenced in a study of cytomegalovirus exposure and HLA in healthy donors (dated by TCRdb to the late 2010s). Library method: the immunoSEQ multiplex PCR assay. For the multiplex PCR, a mixture combining 60 forward primers for TCR Vbeta segments and 13 reverse primers for TCR Jbeta segments was used. TCRdb mirrors the immuneACCESS table, restricted to in-frame sequences. Some clones are absent from its copies; in checked studies, under half trace to an unresolved V gene, and the reason for the others is unknown. This sample's table has entries for around 210,000 clones. Less than 1% of the sample comes from the top ten. The specimen sequenced was PBMCs. These receptors all stem from a woman aged 25 to 39 in good health and CMV-seropositive.

The CDR3 bases are TGTGCCAGCAGTGAATACTCAACAGGAAGGGGCTACACCTTC. Translating gives CASSEYSTGRGYTF. The gene calls are TRBV25-1 and TRBJ1-2; TRBD1 is a possible D gene (5 bases). This CDR3 contains 14 residues. Germline lookup yields CDR1 MGHDK and CDR2 SYGVNS. The V and J ends lost 0 bases and 8 bases respectively, with 13 bases between them.

The chain is built from TRBV29-1 and TRBJ2-2, with unresolved D. Germline V gene data show CDR1 as SQVTM and CDR2 as ANQGSEA. The V gene lost 5 bases and the J gene lost 1 base, with 5 bases spanning the gap. CDR3 size: 12 residues. This CDR3 reads CSVRLNTGELFF. The CDR3 DNA reads TGCAGCGTTCGTCTGAACACCGGGGAGCTGTTTTTT.

The genes are TRBV2 and TRBJ2-5; D perhaps matches TRBD2 (5 bases). The V and J ends lost 4 bases and 5 bases respectively, with 11 bases between them. Germline-derived CDR1 and CDR2 are SNHLY and FYNNEI. CDR3 length: 13 residues. The CDR3 DNA is TGTGCCAGCAGTGCTCGGACTGGGGAGACCCAGTACTTC. This encodes CASSARTGETQYF.

The J gene is TRBJ1-6, the V gene TRBV10-2; 9 bases align to TRBD1. The CDR3 extends over 15 amino acids. The ends lost 2 bases at V and 6 bases at J; junction bases unmatched: 2. Germline-derived CDR1 and CDR2 are WSHSY and SAAADI. For the CDR3, the DNA is TGCGCCAGCAGTGAGGACAGGGGGGCTAATTCACCCCTCCACTTT. Residues: CASSEDRGANSPLHF.

The chain recombines TRBV2 with TRBJ1-2, with 7 bases aligning to TRBD1. CDR1 and CDR2 from the germline V gene are SNHLY and FYNNEI. This CDR3 has 14 amino acids. The V segment lost 4 bases and the J segment 6 bases; nucleotides outside the gene matches: 8. The CDR3 region is CASSGVTTGNGYTF. The CDR3 nucleotides are TGTGCCAGCAGTGGGGTCACGACAGGGAATGGCTACACCTTC.

The V call is TRBV4-1, the J call TRBJ2-1; 12 nucleotides match TRBD2. V trimming: 0 bases; J trimming: 9 bases; junction bases outside the gene matches: 6. This CDR3 spans 16 amino acids. Germline-derived CDR1 and CDR2 are MGHRA and YSYEKL. In nucleotides, the CDR3 is TGCGCCAGCAGCCAAGAAGCGCTAGCGGGAGGGGGTGAGCAGTTCTTC. It yields the protein CASSQEALAGGGEQFF.

The chain uses TRBV5-1 and TRBJ2-2; D is possibly TRBD2 (5 bases). This CDR3 is built from 15 residues. Germline assignment: CDR1 SGHRS and CDR2 YFSETQ. Trimming left V 0 bases short and J 6 bases short, with 12 bases between. The DNA for the CDR3 is TGCGCCAGCAGCTTGGAGGGCCTCGGGGCCGGGGAGCTGTTTTTT. Protein product: CASSLEGLGAGELFF.

This CDR3 reads CASSEALGGGNEKLFF. CDR3 in DNA: TGTGCCAGCAGTGAAGCGCTTGGGGGGGGGAATGAAAAACTGTTTTTT. V gene TRBV6-1 combines with J gene TRBJ1-4, with TRBD1 as a possible D gene (5 bases). Trimming took off 0 bases at V and 5 bases at J, with 13 bases between the two ends. Germline CDR1 MNHNS, CDR2 SASEGT. CDR3 length: 16 amino acids.

The rearrangement uses TRBV7-9 and TRBJ2-7; 10 bases line up with TRBD1. The V gene end was trimmed by 1 base and the J gene end by 3 bases; junction bases not matched to a gene: 6. The CDR3 runs to 16 residues. Germline lookup yields CDR1 SEHNR and CDR2 FQNEAQ (reference sequence). This chain's CDR3 is CASSLVRQGAVYEQYF. The CDR3 nucleotides are TGTGCCAGCAGCTTAGTACGACAGGGGGCGGTCTACGAGCAGTACTTC.

The rearrangement links TRBV4-3 to TRBJ1-2; D possibly corresponds to TRBD1 (5 bases). V dropped 0 bases and J dropped 6 bases, with 11 bases sitting between them. Germline assignment: CDR1 LGHNA and CDR2 YSLEER. This CDR3 comprises 14 residues. CDR3 nucleotide sequence: TGCGCCAGCAGCCAAGACTGGGGGGAGGATGGCTACACCTTC. Translated, it gives CASSQDWGEDGYTF.

The chain links TRBV2 to TRBJ2-7; no firm D call. The CDR3 is made up of 14 amino acids. Germline CDR1 is SNHLY and CDR2 is FYNNEI. The V gene lost 3 bases and the J gene lost 0 bases, with 9 bases spanning the gap. CDR3 amino acids: CASSEAVLSYEQYF. In DNA form, the CDR3 reads TGTGCCAGCAGTGAGGCCGTCCTCTCCTACGAGCAGTACTTC. The entire variable domain, with the rest obtained from reference TRBV2 and TRBJ2-7, is as follows: EPEVTQTPSHQVTQMGQEVILRCVPISNHLYFYWYRQILGQKVEFLVSFYNNEISEKSEIFDDQFSVERPDGSNFTLKIRSTKLEDSAMYFCASSEAVLSYEQYFGPGTRLTVT.

The V call is TRBV5-1, the J call TRBJ2-3; 7 bases align to TRBD1. The trim removed 2 bases at V and 4 bases at J, leaving 4 bases unmatched. The CDR3 loop spans 14 amino acids. The germline gives CDR1 SGHRS, CDR2 YFSETQ. CDR3 sequence reads: CASSLYGTADTQYF. As DNA, the CDR3 is TGCGCCAGCAGCTTATATGGGACAGCAGATACGCAGTATTTT.

This chain links TRBV5-1 with TRBJ2-1; D is perhaps TRBD1 (5 bases). The CDR3 has 13 amino acids. Germline CDR1 reads SGHRS; CDR2 reads YFSETQ. V lost 0 bases and J lost 12, with 13 bases in between. The CDR3 loop is CASSLGQTERQFF. The CDR3 nucleotides are TGCGCCAGCAGCTTGGGACAGACCGAGCGGCAGTTCTTC.

The chain combines TRBV2 with TRBJ1-1; 10 bases are a match to TRBD1. There are 13 residues in the CDR3. Unmatched junction bases numbered 6, after V lost 7 bases and J lost 7 bases. CDR1 and CDR2 (germline): SNHLY, FYNNEI. The CDR3 sequence: CASIWTGGYEAFF. DNA of the CDR3: TGTGCCAGCATTTGGACAGGGGGATATGAAGCTTTCTTT.

The chain carries TRBV6-6 and TRBJ2-5, with TRBD2 identical over 10 bases. The J call could be wrong; TRBJ2-7 is a better fit for the DNA end. Germline V gene sequence: CDR1 MNHNY, CDR2 SVGAGI (reference sequence). CDR3 length: 14 amino acids. The CDR3 here is CASCPGLATSEQYF. CDR3 DNA: TGTGCCTCTTGCCCGGGACTAGCGACTAGCGAGCAGTACTTC.

The genes are TRBV20-1 and TRBJ2-5; D may be TRBD2 (6 bases). This CDR3 comprises 11 residues. Trimming stripped 6 bases from V and 4 bases from J, with 9 bases between. CDR1 and CDR2 (germline): DFQATT, SNEGSKA (reference sequence). DNA of the CDR3: TGCAGTGCGCGGGGCGGAGAGACCCAGTACTTC. This translates into CSARGGETQYF.

The chain uses TRBV4-3 and TRBJ1-6; 7 bases line up with TRBD1. V was pared by 0 bases and J by 8 bases, with 1 base of the junction left unmatched. Germline-derived CDR1 and CDR2 are LGHNA and YSLEER. The CDR3 has 14 amino acids. In DNA, the CDR3 is TGCGCCAGCAGCCAAGAAGGACAGGATTCACCCCTCCACTTT. Translated, it gives CASSQEGQDSPLHF.

This chain uses TRBV27 with TRBJ2-7; a possible D gene is TRBD1 (5 bases). The CDR3 contains 15 residues. The germline V gene encodes CDR1 MNHEY and CDR2 SMNVEV (reference sequence). V lost 5 bases and J lost 6, with 20 bases in between. For the CDR3, the DNA is TGTGCCAGCAGTCGTGGGGCCCAAAGGGGTTCCGAGCAGTACTTC. Encoded protein: CASSRGAQRGSEQYF.

The chain employs TRBV5-1 and TRBJ1-1; 8 nucleotides align to TRBD1. Germline V lookup: CDR1 SGHRS, CDR2 YFSETQ. The CDR3 is made up of 13 amino acids. The ends lost 5 bases at V and 2 bases at J; junction bases unmatched: 2. The CDR3 DNA follows: TGCGCCAGCAGGACAGGGGTCAACACTGAAGCTTTCTTT. It translates to CASRTGVNTEAFF.

The rearrangement uses TRBV14 and TRBJ2-5; 7 nucleotides agree with TRBD2. V dropped 4 bases and J dropped 7; count of bases not matched to a gene: 15. The CDR3 contains 16 residues. The germline V gene encodes CDR1 SGHDN and CDR2 FVKESK. Here the CDR3 reads CASSPLGGGGRRTQYF. The CDR3 DNA sequence: TGTGCCAGCAGCCCACTTGGCGGGGGAGGTCGTCGGACCCAGTACTTC.

The chain carries TRBV25-1 and TRBJ1-1; D may be TRBD1 (6 bases). The V end lost 6 bases, the J end lost 4 bases, and 6 bases lay between the germline ends. The germline V gene encodes CDR1 MGHDK and CDR2 SYGVNS. The CDR3 extends over 11 amino acids. In nucleotides, the CDR3 is TGTGCCAGCAGGGGGGCCACTGAAGCTTTCTTT. Its translation is CASRGATEAFF.

The V gene is TRBV9, the J gene TRBJ1-1, with a tentative D call TRBD1 (6 bases). CDR3 length: 15 amino acids. Germline CDR1 and CDR2: SGDLS and YYNGEE. Trimming stripped 3 bases from V and 5 bases from J, with 17 bases between. CDR3: CASSAGGGLWTEAFF. In DNA form, the CDR3 reads TGTGCCAGCAGCGCGGGAGGGGGGCTCTGGACTGAAGCTTTCTTT.

This rearrangement joins TRBV2 to TRBJ1-5; unclear D gene. This CDR3 is 15 amino acids long. The germline V and J ends were trimmed by 7 bases and 1 base, with 14 bases remaining between them. The V gene's germline CDR1 is SNHLY and CDR2 FYNNEI. The DNA of the CDR3 is TGTGCCAGCACTAGGGAGCGTAGAAGCAATCAGCCCCAGCATTTT. It encodes CASTRERRSNQPQHF. The whole variable domain, remainder taken from reference TRBV2 and TRBJ1-5, is EPEVTQTPSHQVTQMGQEVILRCVPISNHLYFYWYRQILGQKVEFLVSFYNNEISEKSEIFDDQFSVERPDGSNFTLKIRSTKLEDSAMYFCASTRERRSNQPQHFGDGTRLSIL.

The chain couples TRBV5-1 to TRBJ1-2; perhaps TRBD1 as D (5 bases). Trimming removed 1 base from V and 3 bases from J, with 13 bases in between. Germline CDR1 SGHRS, CDR2 YFSETQ. The CDR3 has 15 amino acids. CDR3 bases: TGCGCCAGCAGCTTGAAATCAGGGATCGACTATGGCTACACCTTC. Its translation is CASSLKSGIDYGYTF.

The rearrangement links TRBV2 to TRBJ1-1; the match to TRBD1 covers 9 bases. The germline CDR1 and CDR2 sequences are SNHLY and FYNNEI. V was clipped by 2 bases and J by 11 bases; unmatched bases: 6. This CDR3 spans 13 amino acids. This CDR3 reads CASSERDRVQAFF. As DNA, the CDR3 is TGTGCCAGCAGTGAACGGGACAGGGTTCAGGCTTTCTTT.

The chain couples TRBV4-1 to TRBJ2-1; 8 bases map to TRBD2. The germline gives CDR1 MGHRA, CDR2 YSYEKL. The V and J ends lost 2 bases and 7 bases, in that order; junction bases with no gene match: 7. The CDR3 is 15 amino acids. In nucleotides, the CDR3 is TGCGCCAGCAGCCAACTAGCGGGCCAACGTAATGAGCAGTTCTTC. Translating gives CASSQLAGQRNEQFF.

The J gene is TRBJ1-4, the V gene TRBV9; D is unresolved. In germline, CDR1 is SGDLS, CDR2 YYNGEE. V was cut by 7 bases and J by 7 bases, with 17 bases left in between. The CDR3 has 14 residues. The CDR3 sequence is CASCQEGNGEKLFF. CDR3 sequence (DNA): TGTGCCAGCTGCCAAGAGGGAAACGGTGAAAAACTGTTTTTT.

The rearrangement links TRBV6-5 to TRBJ1-1, with D maybe TRBD1 (6 bases). Germline CDR1 reads MNHEY; CDR2 reads SVGAGI. CDR3 size: 14 residues. Deletions cut 2 bases from V and 4 bases from J, with 11 bases between. The CDR3 sequence: CASSYQAGATEAFF. Written as DNA, the CDR3 is TGTGCCAGCAGTTACCAGGCAGGGGCCACTGAAGCTTTCTTT.

The chain couples TRBV5-4 to TRBJ2-5, with 11 bases aligning to TRBD2. CDR3 length: 15 amino acids. V lost 2 bases, J lost 2 bases, and 2 bases stayed unmatched. The germline V gene encodes CDR1 SGHNT and CDR2 YYREEE (reference sequence). CDR3 bases: TGTGCCAGCAGCTTCGGGACTAGCGGTCAAGAGACCCAGTACTTC. Its translation is CASSFGTSGQETQYF.

The rearrangement uses TRBV6-6 and TRBJ2-5; 8 bases are a match to TRBD1. V dropped 5 bases and J dropped 5; count of bases not matched to a gene: 7. The CDR3 spans 14 residues. The germline V gene has CDR1 MNHNY and CDR2 SVGAGI (reference sequence). The CDR3 DNA reads as TGTGCCAGCAGTCGGCAGGGGGCTTCGGAGACCCAGTACTTC. Translating gives CASSRQGASETQYF.

The chain recombines TRBV7-9 with TRBJ2-1; the D gene is possibly TRBD2 (6 bases). The germline V gene encodes CDR1 SEHNR and CDR2 FQNEAQ (reference sequence). V was cut by 4 bases and J by 9 bases, with 10 bases left in between. The CDR3 covers 12 residues. CDR3 coding DNA: TGTGCCAGCAGCTGGGGACTGGGTGAGCAGTTCTTC. Amino acids: CASSWGLGEQFF.

The rearrangement uses TRBV9 and TRBJ1-3; D perhaps matches TRBD1 (5 bases). This CDR3 is built from 17 residues. V lost 0 bases and J 0 bases, leaving 13 bases between the germline ends. Germline-derived CDR1 and CDR2 are SGDLS and YYNGEE. CDR3 sequence reads: CASSVGVEGSSGNTIYF. In DNA form, the CDR3 reads TGTGCCAGCAGCGTAGGGGTGGAGGGGAGCTCTGGAAACACCATATATTTT.